This T cell receptor beta chain stems from a study of blood T cells in healthy people across ages. J gave up 7 bases and V 6 bases, and 8 bases lay outside the gene matches. This CDR3 contains 13 residues. CDR1 MNHEY and CDR2 SMNVEV come from the germline V gene (reference sequence). Primers used in a second PCR of roughly 6 to 12 cycles were a sample-barcoded 5' primer and a J-beta primer mix. All cDNA molecules were each tagged by a template-switch adaptor with 12 random nucleotides. TCRdb analysed the 5' RACE reads with MiXCR anew, one entry per CDR3 protein. There are approximately 800,000 distinct CDR3 sequences in the sample; approximately 60% occur only once, and roughly 24% lies in the top ten.

The specimen sequenced was blood. The receptor was derived from a man in his forties in good health. The genes are TRBV27 and TRBJ2-5; TRBD2 aligns across 7 bases. CDR3 loop: CASSGKRGGTQYF. The CDR3 region has the DNA TGTGCCAGCAGCGGCAAGCGGGGAGGGACCCAGTACTTC.